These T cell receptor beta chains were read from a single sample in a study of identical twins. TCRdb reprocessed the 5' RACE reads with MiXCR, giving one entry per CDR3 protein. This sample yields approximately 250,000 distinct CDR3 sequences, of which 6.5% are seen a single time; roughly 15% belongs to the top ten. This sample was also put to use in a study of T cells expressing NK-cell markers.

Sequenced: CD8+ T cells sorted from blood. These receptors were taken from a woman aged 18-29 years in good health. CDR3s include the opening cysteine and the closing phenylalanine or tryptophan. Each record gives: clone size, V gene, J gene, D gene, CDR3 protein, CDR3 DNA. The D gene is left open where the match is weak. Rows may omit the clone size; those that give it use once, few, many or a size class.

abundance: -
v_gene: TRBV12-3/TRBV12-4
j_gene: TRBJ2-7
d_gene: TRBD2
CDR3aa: CACGSSYEQYF
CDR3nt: TGTGCCTGCGGGAGCTCCTACGAGCAGTACTTC

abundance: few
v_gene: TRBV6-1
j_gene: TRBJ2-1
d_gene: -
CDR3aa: CATTQTVNYNEQFF
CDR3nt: TGTGCCACCACACAGACAGTCAACTACAATGAGCAGTTCTTC

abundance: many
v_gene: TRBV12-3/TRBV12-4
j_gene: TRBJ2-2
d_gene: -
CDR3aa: CASSQTGEGELFF
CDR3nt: TGTGCCAGCAGCCAAACGGGGGAGGGGGAGCTGTTTTTT

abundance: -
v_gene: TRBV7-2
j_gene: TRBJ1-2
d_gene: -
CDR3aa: CASSLARLVYGYTF
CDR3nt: TGTGCCAGCAGCTTAGCGCGACTTGTCTATGGCTACACCTTC

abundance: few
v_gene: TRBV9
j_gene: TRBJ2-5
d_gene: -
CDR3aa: CASSPNYPRETQYF
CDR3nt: TGTGCCAGCAGCCCGAATTACCCCCGGGAGACCCAGTACTTC

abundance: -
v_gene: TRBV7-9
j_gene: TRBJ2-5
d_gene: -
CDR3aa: CAYGQETQYF
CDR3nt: TGTGCCTACGGTCAAGAGACCCAGTACTTC

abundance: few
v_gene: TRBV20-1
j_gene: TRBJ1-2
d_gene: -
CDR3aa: CSARGDGYTF
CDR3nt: TGCAGTGCTAGGGGGGATGGCTACACCTTC

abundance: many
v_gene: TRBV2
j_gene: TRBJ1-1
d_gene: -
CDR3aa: CASSEGDGTEAFF
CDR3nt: TGTGCCAGCAGTGAAGGGGATGGGACTGAAGCTTTCTTT

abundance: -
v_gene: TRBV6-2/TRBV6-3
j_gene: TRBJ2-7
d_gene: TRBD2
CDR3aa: CASSFSGLSGLAGAYEQYF
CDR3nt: TGTGCCAGCAGTTTCTCGGGACTTTCGGGACTAGCGGGAGCCTACGAGCAGTACTTC

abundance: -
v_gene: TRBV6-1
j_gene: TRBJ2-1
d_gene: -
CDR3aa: CASTRTTRRNEQFF
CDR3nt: TGTGCCAGCACGAGGACCACCAGACGGAATGAGCAGTTCTTC

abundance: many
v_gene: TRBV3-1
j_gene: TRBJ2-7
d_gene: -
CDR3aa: CASSQDYEQYF
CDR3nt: TGTGCCAGCAGCCAAGACTACGAGCAGTACTTC

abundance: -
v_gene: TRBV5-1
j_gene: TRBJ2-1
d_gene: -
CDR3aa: CASSDTSMSF
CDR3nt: TGCGCCAGCAGCGACACATCAATGTCCTTC

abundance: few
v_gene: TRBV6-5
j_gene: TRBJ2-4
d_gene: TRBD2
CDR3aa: CASSSGGNIQYF
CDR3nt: TGTGCCAGCAGTTCGGGGGGGAACATTCAGTACTTC

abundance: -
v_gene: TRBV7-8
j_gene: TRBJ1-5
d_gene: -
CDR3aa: CASSLDQYSNQPQHF
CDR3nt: TGTGCCAGCAGCCTCGACCAGTATAGCAATCAGCCCCAGCATTTT

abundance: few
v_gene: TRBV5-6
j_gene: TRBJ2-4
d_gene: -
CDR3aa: CASSPGTTDIQYF
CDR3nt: TGTGCCAGCAGCCCCGGGACAACGGACATTCAGTACTTC

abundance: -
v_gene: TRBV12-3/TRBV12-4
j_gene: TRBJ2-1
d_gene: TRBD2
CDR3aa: CASSPSMVLAGGPSRVEQFF
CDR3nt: TGTGCCAGCAGTCCATCCATGGTACTAGCGGGAGGGCCTAGTCGTGTTGAGCAGTTCTTC

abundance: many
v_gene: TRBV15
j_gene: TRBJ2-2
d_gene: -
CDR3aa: CATSRVYAGELFF
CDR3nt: TGTGCCACCAGCAGAGTGTATGCCGGGGAGCTGTTTTTT

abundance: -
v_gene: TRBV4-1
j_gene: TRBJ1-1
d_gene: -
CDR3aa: CASSQLGPEGAFF
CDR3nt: TGCGCCAGCAGCCAACTAGGACCCGAAGGAGCTTTCTTT

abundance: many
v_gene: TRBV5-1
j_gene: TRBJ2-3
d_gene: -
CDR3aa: CASSEVGDTQYF
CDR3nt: TGCGCCAGCAGCGAAGTAGGGGATACGCAGTATTTT

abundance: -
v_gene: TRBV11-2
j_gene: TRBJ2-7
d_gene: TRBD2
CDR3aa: CASSSRSSGGTYEQYF
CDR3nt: TGTGCCAGCAGCTCCCGATCTAGCGGAGGAACCTACGAGCAGTACTTC

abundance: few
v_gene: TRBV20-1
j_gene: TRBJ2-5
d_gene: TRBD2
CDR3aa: CSARDRAGGIQETQYF
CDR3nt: TGCAGTGCTAGAGATCGGGCGGGGGGGATCCAAGAGACCCAGTACTTC

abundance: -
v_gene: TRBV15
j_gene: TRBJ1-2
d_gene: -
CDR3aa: CATSRGEVVLGYTF
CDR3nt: TGTGCCACCAGCAGAGGCGAAGTCGTCTTAGGCTACACCTTC

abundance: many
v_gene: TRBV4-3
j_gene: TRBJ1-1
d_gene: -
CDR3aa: CASSQDLLGNTEAFF
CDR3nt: TGCGCCAGCAGCCAAGATTTGCTGGGAAACACTGAAGCTTTCTTT

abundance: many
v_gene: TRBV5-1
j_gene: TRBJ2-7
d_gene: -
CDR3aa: CASSLDLDRYYEQYF
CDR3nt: TGCGCCAGCAGCTTGGACCTAGACAGGTACTACGAGCAGTACTTC

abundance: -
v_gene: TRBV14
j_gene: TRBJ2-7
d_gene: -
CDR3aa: CASSQEGSGEVEQYF
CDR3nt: TGTGCCAGCAGCCAAGAGGGGTCAGGGGAGGTCGAGCAGTACTTC

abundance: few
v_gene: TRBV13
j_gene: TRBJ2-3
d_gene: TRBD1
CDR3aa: CASSSRGTGAETDTQYF
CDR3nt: TGTGCCAGCAGCTCTCGGGGGACAGGGGCGGAAACAGATACGCAGTATTTT

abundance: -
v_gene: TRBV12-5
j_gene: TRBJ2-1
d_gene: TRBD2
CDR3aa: CASASLAAYNEQFF
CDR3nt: TGTGCTAGTGCCTCCCTAGCGGCCTACAATGAGCAGTTCTTC

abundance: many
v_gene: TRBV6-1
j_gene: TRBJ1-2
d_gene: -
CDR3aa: CASSKPGVGYGYTF
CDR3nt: TGTGCCAGCAGTAAACCAGGGGTGGGCTATGGCTACACCTTC

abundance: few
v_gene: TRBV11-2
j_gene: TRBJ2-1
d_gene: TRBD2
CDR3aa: CASSLLSTGLAGTSRGNEQFF
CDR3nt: TGTGCCAGCAGCTTACTCTCCACAGGACTAGCGGGGACCTCCCGAGGCAATGAGCAGTTCTTC

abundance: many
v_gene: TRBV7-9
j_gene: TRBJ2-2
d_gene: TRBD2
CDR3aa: CASRLPGRGTGELFF
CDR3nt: TGTGCCAGCAGACTACCCGGGAGGGGGACCGGGGAGCTGTTTTTT

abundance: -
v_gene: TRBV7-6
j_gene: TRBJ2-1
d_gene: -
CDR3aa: CAGSPTLGSQWNEQFF
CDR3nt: TGTGCCGGCAGCCCCACCCTGGGAAGTCAGTGGAATGAGCAGTTCTTC

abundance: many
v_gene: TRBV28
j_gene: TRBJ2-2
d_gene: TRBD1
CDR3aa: CASSSGTGTGNTGELFF
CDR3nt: TGTGCCAGCAGTTCAGGGACCGGGACAGGGAACACCGGGGAGCTGTTTTTT

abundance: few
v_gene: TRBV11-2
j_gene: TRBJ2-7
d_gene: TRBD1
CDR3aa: CASRPGQGKHEQYF
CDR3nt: TGTGCCAGCAGGCCGGGACAGGGGAAGCACGAGCAGTACTTC

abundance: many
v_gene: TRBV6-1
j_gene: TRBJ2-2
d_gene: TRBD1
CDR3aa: CASSTTGERTGELFF
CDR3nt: TGTGCCAGCAGCACCACAGGGGAGAGGACCGGGGAGCTGTTTTTT

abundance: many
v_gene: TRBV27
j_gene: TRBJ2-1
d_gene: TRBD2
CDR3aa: CASNHPSGRLNEQFF
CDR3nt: TGTGCCAGCAATCATCCTAGCGGGAGGTTAAATGAGCAGTTCTTC

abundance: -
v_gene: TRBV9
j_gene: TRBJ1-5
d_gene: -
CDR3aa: CASSVTGLGQPQHF
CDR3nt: TGTGCCAGCAGCGTCACAGGGCTTGGTCAGCCCCAGCATTTT

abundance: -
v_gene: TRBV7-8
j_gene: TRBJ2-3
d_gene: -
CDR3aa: CASSLESVDTQYF
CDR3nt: TGTGCCAGCAGCTTGGAGTCGGTAGATACGCAGTATTTT

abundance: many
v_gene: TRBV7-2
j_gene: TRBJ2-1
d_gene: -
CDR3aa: CASNVGNSYNEQFF
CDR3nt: TGTGCCAGCAACGTCGGGAACTCCTACAATGAGCAGTTCTTC

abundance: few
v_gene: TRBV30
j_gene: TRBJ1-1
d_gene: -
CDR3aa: CAWSDGVNTEAFF
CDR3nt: TGTGCCTGGAGTGATGGGGTCAACACTGAAGCTTTCTTT

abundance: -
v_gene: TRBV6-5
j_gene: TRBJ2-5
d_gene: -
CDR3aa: CASSYAETQYF
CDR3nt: TGTGCCAGCAGTTACGCCGAGACCCAGTACTTC

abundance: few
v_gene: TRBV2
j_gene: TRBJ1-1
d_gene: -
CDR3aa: CASSHRLPGTEAFF
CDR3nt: TGTGCCAGCAGCCACCGTCTTCCGGGCACTGAAGCTTTCTTT

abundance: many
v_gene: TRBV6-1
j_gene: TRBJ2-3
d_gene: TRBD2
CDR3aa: CASRSSGGSTDTQYF
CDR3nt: TGTGCCAGCAGGTCTAGCGGGGGTAGCACAGATACGCAGTATTTT

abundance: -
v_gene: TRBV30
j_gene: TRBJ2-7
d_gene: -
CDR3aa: CAWSVARVPYEQYF
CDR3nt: TGTGCCTGGAGTGTGGCCCGAGTCCCCTACGAGCAGTACTTC

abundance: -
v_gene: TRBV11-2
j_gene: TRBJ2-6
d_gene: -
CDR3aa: CASSPPLAASGANVLTF
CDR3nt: TGTGCCAGCAGCCCACCGCTGGCAGCCTCTGGGGCCAACGTCCTGACTTTC

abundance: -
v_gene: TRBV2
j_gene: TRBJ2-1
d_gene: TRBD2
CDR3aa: CASSEGAGGYGEQFF
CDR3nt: TGTGCCAGCAGTGAAGGAGCGGGGGGTTATGGTGAGCAGTTCTTC